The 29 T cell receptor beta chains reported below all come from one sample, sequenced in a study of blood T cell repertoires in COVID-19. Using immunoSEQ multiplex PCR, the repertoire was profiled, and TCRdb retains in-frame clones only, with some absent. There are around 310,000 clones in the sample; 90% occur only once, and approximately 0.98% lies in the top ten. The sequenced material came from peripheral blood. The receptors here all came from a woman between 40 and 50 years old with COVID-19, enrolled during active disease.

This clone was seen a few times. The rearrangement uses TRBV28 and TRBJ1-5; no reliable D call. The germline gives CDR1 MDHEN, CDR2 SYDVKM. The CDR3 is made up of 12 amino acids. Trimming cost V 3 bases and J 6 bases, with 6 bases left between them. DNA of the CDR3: TGTGCCAGCAGTTTCGGGAGTCAGCCCCAGCATTTT. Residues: CASSFGSQPQHF.

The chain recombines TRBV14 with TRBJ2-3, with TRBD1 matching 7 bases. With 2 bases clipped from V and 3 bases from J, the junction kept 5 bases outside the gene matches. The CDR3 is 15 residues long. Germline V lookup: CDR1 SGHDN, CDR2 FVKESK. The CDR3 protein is CASSQTGEWTDTQYF. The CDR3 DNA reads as TGTGCCAGCAGCCAAACAGGGGAGTGGACAGATACGCAGTATTTT.

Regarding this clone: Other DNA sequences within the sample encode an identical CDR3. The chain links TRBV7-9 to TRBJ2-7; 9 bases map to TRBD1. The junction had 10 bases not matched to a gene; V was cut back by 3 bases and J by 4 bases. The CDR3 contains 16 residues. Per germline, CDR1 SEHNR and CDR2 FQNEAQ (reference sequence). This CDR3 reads CASSFYHRGQWYEQYF. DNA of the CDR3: TGTGCCAGCAGCTTCTACCACAGGGGGCAGTGGTACGAGCAGTACTTC. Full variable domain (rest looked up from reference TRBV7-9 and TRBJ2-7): DTGVSQNPRHKITKRGQNVTFRCDPISEHNRLYWYRQTLGQGPEFLTYFQNEAQLEKSRLLSDRFSAERPKGSFSTLEIQRTEQGDSAMYLCASSFYHRGQWYEQYFGPGTRLTVT.

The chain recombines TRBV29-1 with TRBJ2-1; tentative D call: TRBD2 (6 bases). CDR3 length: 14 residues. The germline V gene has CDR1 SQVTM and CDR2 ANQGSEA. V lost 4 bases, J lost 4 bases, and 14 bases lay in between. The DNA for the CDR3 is TGCAGCGTTGGCGCTAGCGCGCTGTACAATGAGCAGTTCTTC. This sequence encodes CSVGASALYNEQFF.

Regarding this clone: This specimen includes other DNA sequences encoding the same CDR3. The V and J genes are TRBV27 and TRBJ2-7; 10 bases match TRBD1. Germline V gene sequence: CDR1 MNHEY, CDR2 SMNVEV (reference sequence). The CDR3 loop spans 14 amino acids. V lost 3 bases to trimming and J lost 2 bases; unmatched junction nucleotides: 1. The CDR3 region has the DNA TGTGCCAGCAGTTTGGGGACAGGGGCCTACGAGCAGTACTTC. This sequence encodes CASSLGTGAYEQYF.

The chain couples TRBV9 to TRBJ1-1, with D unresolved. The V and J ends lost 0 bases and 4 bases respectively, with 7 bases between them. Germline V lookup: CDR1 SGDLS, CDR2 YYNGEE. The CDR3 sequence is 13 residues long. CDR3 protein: CASSVDEGTEAFF. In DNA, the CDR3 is TGTGCCAGCAGCGTAGACGAGGGCACTGAAGCTTTCTTT.

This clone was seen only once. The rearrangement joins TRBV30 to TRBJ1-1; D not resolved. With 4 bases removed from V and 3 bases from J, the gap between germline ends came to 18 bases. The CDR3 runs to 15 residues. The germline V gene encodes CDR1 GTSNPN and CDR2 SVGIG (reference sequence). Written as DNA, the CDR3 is TGTGCCTGGAAGAGTGTATCCCGGGGAGACACTGAAGCTTTCTTT. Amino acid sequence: CAWKSVSRGDTEAFF.

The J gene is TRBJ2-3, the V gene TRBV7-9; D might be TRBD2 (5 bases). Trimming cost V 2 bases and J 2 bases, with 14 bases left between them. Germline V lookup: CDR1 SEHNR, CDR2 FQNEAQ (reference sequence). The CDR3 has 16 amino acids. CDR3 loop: CASSLLGLHPTDTQYF. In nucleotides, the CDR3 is TGTGCCAGCAGCTTATTAGGACTCCATCCCACAGATACGCAGTATTTT.

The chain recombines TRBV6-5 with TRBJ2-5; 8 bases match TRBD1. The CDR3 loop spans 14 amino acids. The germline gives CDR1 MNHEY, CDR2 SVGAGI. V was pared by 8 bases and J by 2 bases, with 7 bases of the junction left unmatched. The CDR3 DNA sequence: TGTGCCAGCGGACAGGGAAGTGGGCAAGAGACCCAGTACTTC. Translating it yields CASGQGSGQETQYF.

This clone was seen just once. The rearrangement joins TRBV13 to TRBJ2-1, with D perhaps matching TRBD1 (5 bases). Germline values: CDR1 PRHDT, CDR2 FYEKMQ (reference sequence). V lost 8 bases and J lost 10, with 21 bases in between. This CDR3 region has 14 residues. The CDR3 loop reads CASAVSRAAVEQFF. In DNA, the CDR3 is TGTGCCAGCGCGGTGTCCAGGGCGGCGGTGGAGCAGTTCTTC.

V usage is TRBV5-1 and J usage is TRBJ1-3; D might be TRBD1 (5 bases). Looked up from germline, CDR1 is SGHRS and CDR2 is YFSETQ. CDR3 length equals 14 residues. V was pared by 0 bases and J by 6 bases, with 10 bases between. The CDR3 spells CASSLAGGENTIYF. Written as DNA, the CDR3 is TGCGCCAGCAGCTTGGCGGGAGGGGAAAACACCATATATTTT. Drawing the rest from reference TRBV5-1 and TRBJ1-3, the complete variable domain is KAGVTQTPRYLIKTRGQQVTLSCSPISGHRSVSWYQQTPGQGLQFLFEYFSETQRNKGNFPGRFSGRQFSNSRSEMNVSTLELGDSALYLCASSLAGGENTIYFGEGSWLTVV.

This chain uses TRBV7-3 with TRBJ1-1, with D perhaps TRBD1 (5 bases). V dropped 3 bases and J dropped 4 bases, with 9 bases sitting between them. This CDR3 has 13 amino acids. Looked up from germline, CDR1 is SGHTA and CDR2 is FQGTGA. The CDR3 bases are TGTGCCAGCAGCTTCCAGGGAGGCACTGAAGCTTTCTTT. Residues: CASSFQGGTEAFF.

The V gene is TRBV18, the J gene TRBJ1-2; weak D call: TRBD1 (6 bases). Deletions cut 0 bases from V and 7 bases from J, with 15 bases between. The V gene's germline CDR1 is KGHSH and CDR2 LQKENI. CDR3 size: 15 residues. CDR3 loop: CASSPPEDRSAGYTF. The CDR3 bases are TGTGCCAGCTCACCACCGGAAGACAGGTCGGCTGGCTACACCTTC.

In DNA form, the CDR3 reads TGTGCCATCAGTGAGCCTAGCGGAAACACAGATACGCAGTATTTT. Its protein product is CAISEPSGNTDTQYF. The chain links TRBV10-3 to TRBJ2-3; 7 bases align to TRBD2. This CDR3 is built from 15 residues. Trimming took 2 bases from V and 2 from J; bases not matched to a gene: 4. Germline loops: CDR1 ENHRY, CDR2 SYGVKD.

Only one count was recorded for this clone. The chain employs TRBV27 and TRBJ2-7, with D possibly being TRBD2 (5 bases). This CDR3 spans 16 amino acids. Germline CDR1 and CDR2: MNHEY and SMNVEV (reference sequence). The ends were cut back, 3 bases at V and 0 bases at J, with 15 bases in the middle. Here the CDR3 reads CASSLFATGSSYEQYF. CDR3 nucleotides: TGTGCCAGCAGTTTGTTCGCGACGGGGAGCTCCTACGAGCAGTACTTC.

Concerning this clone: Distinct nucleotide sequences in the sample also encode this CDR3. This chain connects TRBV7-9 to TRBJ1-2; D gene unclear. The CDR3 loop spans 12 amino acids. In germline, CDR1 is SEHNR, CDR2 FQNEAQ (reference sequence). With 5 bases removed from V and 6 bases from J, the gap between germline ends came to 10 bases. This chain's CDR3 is CASSPTGNGYTF. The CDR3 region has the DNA TGTGCCAGCAGCCCGACGGGAAATGGCTACACCTTC.

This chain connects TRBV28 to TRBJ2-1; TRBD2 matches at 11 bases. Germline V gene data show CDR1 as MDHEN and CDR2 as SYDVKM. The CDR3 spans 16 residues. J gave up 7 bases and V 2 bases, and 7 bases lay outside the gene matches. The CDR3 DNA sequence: TGTGCCAGCAGTTTAGATAGCGGGAGGGCCCAGAATGAGCAGTTCTTC. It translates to CASSLDSGRAQNEQFF.

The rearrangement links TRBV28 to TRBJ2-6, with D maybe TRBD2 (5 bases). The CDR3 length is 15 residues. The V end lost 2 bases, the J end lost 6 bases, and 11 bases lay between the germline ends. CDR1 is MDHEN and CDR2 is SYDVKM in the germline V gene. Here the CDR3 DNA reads TGTGCCAGCAGTTTACCGGGGTTTGAGGCCAACGTCCTGACTTTC. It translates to CASSLPGFEANVLTF.

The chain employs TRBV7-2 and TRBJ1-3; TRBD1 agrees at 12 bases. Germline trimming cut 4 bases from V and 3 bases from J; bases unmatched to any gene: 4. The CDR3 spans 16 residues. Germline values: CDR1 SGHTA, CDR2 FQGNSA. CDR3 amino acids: CASSWGQGAYGNTIYF. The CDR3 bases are TGTGCCAGCAGCTGGGGACAGGGGGCGTATGGAAACACCATATATTTT.

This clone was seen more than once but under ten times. CDR3 protein: CASSPGTSGSDTGELFF. In DNA form, the CDR3 reads TGTGCCAGCAGTCCAGGGACTAGCGGGTCTGACACCGGGGAGCTGTTTTTT. This chain uses TRBV6-4 with TRBJ2-2; 12 bases are a match to TRBD2. Germline V gene sequence: CDR1 MRHNA, CDR2 SNTAGT. Trimming removed 5 bases from V and 3 bases from J; junction bases left unmatched: 7. The CDR3 length is 17 residues.

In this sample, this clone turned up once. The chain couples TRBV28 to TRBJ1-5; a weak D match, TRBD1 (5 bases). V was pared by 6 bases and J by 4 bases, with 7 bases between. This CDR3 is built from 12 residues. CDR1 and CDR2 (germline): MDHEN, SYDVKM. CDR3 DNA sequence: TGTGCCAGCAGCGGGGGTAATCAGCCCCAGCATTTT. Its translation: CASSGGNQPQHF. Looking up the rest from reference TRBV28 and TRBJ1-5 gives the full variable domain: DVKVTQSSRYLVKRTGEKVFLECVQDMDHENMFWYRQDPGLGLRLIYFSYDVKMKEKGDIPEGYSVSREKKERFSLILESASTNQTSMYLCASSGGNQPQHFGDGTRLSIL.

The CDR3 coding sequence is TGTGCCTGGGTGCCCAGATGGACAGTTTCTAACTATGGCTACACCTTC. This gives the protein CAWVPRWTVSNYGYTF. The chain is built from TRBV30 and TRBJ1-2; possible D gene TRBD1, 6 bases. CDR1 GTSNPN and CDR2 SVGIG come from the germline V gene (reference sequence). V was trimmed by 5 bases and J by 0 bases, leaving 19 bases between them. This CDR3 region has 16 residues.

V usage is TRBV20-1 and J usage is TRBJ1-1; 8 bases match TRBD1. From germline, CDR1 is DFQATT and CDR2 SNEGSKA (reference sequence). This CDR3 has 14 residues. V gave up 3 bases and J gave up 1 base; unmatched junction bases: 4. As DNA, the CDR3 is TGCAGTGCTAGTGGACAGGGTTGGAACACTGAAGCTTTCTTT. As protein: CSASGQGWNTEAFF.

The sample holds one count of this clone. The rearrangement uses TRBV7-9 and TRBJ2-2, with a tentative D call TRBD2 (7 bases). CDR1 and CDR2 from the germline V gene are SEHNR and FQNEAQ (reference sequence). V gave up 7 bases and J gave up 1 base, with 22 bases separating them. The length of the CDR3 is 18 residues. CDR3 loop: CASTISRGGAMNTGELFF. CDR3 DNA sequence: TGTGCCAGCACCATCTCTAGAGGGGGGGCGATGAACACCGGGGAGCTGTTTTTT.

CDR3 nucleotides: TGCGCCAGCGGGGGCGTTGGAAACACCATATATTTT. This gives the protein CASGGVGNTIYF. The V call is TRBV5-1, the J call TRBJ1-3, with a tentative D call TRBD1 (6 bases). In germline, CDR1 is SGHRS, CDR2 YFSETQ. V lost 7 bases and J 3 bases, leaving 8 bases between the germline ends. The CDR3 contains 12 residues.

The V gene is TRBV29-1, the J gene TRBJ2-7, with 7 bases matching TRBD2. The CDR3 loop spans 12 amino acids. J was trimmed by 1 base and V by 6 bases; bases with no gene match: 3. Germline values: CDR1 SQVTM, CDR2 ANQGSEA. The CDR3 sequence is CSVRERSYEQYF. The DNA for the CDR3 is TGCAGCGTGCGGGAGCGGTCCTACGAGCAGTACTTC.

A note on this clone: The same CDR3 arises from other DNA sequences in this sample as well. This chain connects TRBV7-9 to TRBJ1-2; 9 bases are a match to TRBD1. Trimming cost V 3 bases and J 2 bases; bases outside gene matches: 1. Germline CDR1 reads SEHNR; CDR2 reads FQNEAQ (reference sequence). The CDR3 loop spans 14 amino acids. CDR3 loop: CASSLGQGNYGYTF. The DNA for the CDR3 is TGTGCCAGCAGCTTGGGACAGGGCAACTATGGCTACACCTTC.

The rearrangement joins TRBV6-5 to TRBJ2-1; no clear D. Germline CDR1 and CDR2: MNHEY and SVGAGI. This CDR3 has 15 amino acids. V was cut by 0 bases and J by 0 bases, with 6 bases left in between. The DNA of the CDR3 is TGTGCCAGCAGTTACTCGTTCGGCTCCTACAATGAGCAGTTCTTC. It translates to CASSYSFGSYNEQFF.

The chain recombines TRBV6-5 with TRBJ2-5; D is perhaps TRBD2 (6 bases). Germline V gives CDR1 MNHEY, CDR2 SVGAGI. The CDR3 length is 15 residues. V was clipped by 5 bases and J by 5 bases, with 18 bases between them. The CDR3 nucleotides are TGTGCCAGCAGTCTTTCGGGACTCTCGATGGAGACCCAGTACTTC. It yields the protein CASSLSGLSMETQYF.